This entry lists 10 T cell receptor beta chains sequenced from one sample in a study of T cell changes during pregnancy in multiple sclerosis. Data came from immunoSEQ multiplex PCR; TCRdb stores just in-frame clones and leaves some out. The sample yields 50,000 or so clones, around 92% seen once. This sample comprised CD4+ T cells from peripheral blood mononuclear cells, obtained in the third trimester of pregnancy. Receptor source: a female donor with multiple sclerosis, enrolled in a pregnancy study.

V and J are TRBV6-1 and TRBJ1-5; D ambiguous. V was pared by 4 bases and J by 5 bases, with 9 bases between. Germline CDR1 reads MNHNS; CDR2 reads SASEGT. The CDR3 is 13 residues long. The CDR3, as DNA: TGTGCCAGCAGTGGCGACGGGGATCAGCCCCAGCATTTT. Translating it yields CASSGDGDQPQHF.

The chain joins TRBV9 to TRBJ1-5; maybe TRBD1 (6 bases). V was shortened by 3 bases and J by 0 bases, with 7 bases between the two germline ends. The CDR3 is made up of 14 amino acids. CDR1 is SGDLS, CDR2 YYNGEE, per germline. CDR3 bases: TGTGCCAGCAGCGCAGGGGCTAGCAATCAGCCCCAGCATTTT. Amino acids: CASSAGASNQPQHF.

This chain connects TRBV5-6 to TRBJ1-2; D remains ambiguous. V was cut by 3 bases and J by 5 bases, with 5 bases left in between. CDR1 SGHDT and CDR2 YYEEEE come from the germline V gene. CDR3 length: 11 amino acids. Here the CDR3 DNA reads TGTGCCAGCAGCTCACTATATGGCTACACCTTC. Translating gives CASSSLYGYTF.

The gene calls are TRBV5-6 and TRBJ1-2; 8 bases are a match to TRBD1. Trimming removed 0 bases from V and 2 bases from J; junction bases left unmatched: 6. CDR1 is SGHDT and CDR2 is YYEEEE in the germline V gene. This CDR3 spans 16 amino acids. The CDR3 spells CASSLGQGFPNYGYTF. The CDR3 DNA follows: TGTGCCAGCAGCTTGGGACAGGGGTTCCCCAACTATGGCTACACCTTC.

The CDR3 nucleotides read TGTGCCAGCTCACTGGACAGGGGGGACGAGCAGTACTTC. Its protein product is CASSLDRGDEQYF. J is TRBJ2-7 and V is TRBV18; 10 bases match TRBD1. This CDR3 has 13 amino acids. V trimming: 4 bases; J trimming: 5 bases; junction bases outside the gene matches: 2. Germline assignment: CDR1 KGHSH and CDR2 LQKENI.

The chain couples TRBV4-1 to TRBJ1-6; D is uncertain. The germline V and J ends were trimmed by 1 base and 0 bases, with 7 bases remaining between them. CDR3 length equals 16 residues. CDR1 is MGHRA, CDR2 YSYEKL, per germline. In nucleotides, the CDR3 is TGCGCCAGCAGCCAAGCTGCGAGCTCCTATAATTCACCCCTCCACTTT. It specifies CASSQAASSYNSPLHF.

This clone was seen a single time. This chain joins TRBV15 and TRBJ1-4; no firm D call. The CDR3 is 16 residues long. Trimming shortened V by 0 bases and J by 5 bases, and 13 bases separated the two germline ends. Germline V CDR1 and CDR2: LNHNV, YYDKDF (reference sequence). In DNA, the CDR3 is TGTGCCACCAGCAGAGATCGGGTCGTCCGAAATGAAAAACTGTTTTTT. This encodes CATSRDRVVRNEKLFF.

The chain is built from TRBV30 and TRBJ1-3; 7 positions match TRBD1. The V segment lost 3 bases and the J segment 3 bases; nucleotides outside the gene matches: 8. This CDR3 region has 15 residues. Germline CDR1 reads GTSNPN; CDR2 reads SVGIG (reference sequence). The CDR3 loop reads CAWSLHRGSGNTIYF. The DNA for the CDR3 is TGTGCCTGGAGCCTACACAGGGGAAGTGGAAACACCATATATTTT.

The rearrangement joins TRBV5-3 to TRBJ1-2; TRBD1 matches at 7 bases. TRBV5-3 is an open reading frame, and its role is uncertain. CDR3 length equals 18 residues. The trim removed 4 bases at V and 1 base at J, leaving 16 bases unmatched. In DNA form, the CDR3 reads TGTGCCAGAAGCCCCTTCGGGGTGGGGACAGTCAATAACTATGGCTACACCTTC. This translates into CARSPFGVGTVNNYGYTF.

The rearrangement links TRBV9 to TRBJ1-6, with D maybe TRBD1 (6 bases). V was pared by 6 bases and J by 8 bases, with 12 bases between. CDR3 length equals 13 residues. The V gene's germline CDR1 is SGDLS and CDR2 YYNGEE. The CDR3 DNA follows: TGTGCCAGCACCAGGACAGATTATTCACCCCTCCACTTT. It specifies CASTRTDYSPLHF.